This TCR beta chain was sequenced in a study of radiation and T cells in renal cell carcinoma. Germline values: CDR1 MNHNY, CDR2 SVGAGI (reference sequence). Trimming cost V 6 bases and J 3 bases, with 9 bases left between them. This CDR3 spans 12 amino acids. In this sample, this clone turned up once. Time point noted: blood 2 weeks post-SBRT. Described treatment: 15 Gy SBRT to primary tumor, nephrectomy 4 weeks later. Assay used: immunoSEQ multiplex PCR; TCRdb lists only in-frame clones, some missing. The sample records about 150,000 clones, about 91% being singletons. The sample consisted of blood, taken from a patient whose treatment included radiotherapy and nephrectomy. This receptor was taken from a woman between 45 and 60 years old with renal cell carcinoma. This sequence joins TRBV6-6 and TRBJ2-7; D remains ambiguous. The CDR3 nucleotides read TGTGCCAGCAGATCTCCCCTCTACGAGCAGTACTTC. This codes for CASRSPLYEQYF.